This T cell receptor beta chain was observed in a study of blood T cells in healthy people across ages. Regarding this clonotype: Its ends do not fully match the called genes, so a read error is possible.

The CDR3 is made up of 16 amino acids. Germline CDR1 and CDR2: MNHEY and SVGAGI. Donation came from healthy Caucasian individuals in Russia who were aged about 6 to 95. Investigators took ten milliliters of peripheral blood from every donor. Alongside a J-beta primer mix, a sample-barcoded 5' primer served in a second PCR lasting about 7 to 11 cycles. Paired-end reads containing CDR3 totaled no fewer than 2.5 million for each sample. In TCRdb, the 5' RACE reads were re-called with MiXCR into one record per CDR3 protein. The sample records about 1.1 million distinct CDR3 sequences, more than 30% being singletons.

The chain uses TRBV6-5 and TRBJ2-3; D gene uncertain. The receptor was isolated from a man between 18 and 29 years old in good health. The material sequenced was blood. The CDR3 here is CAGRTLIGLSTDTQYF. The CDR3 DNA reads TGTGCCGGCAGGACGCTTATTGGTCTCTCCACAGATACGCAGTATTTT.